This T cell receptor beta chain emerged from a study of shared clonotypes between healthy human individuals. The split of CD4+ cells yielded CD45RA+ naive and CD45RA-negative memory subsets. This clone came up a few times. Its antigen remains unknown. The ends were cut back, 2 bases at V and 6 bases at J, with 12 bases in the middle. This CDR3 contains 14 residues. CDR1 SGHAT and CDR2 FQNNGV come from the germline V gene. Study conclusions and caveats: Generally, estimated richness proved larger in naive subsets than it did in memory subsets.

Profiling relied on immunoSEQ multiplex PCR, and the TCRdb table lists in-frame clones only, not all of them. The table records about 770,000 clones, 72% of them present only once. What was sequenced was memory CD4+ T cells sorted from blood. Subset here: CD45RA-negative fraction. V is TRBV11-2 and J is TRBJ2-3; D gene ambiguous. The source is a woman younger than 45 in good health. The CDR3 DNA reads TGTGCCAGCAGCTTAAGGCCCGGAACCGATACGCAGTATTTT. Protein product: CASSLRPGTDTQYF.